What follows are 4 T cell receptor beta chains derived from one specimen sequenced in a study of cytomegalovirus exposure and HLA in healthy donors. Sequenced by immunoSEQ multiplex PCR; TCRdb stores in-frame clones only, minus some. The sample lists around 150,000 clones, around nine tenths occurring once. The sequenced sample was PBMCs. These receptor sequences come from a woman aged 18-29 years in good health and CMV-seropositive.

The chain's CDR3 is CASSILCGSYGPVSVYEQYF. As DNA, the CDR3 is TGTGCCAGTAGTATACTCTGCGGGAGTTATGGTCCTGTGTCTGTCTACGAGCAGTACTTC. The V call is TRBV19, the J call TRBJ2-7; 7 bases map to TRBD2. V dropped 2 bases and J dropped 3; count of bases not matched to a gene: 22. Looked up from germline, CDR1 is LNHDA and CDR2 is SQIVND (reference sequence). CDR3 length equals 20 residues.

The chain joins TRBV19 to TRBJ2-7; 11 nucleotides agree with TRBD1. Germline CDR1 reads LNHDA; CDR2 reads SQIVND (reference sequence). The CDR3 consists of 16 residues. J lost 3 bases, V lost 6 bases, and 10 bases had no gene match. The chain's CDR3 is CASSPTGGQGVYEQYF. CDR3 nucleotide sequence: TGTGCCAGTAGCCCTACGGGGGGACAGGGGGTCTACGAGCAGTACTTC.

The chain couples TRBV29-1 to TRBJ2-7; 7 bases map to TRBD2. The CDR3 totals 17 residues. V gave up 6 bases and J gave up 2 bases; unmatched junction bases: 19. Germline CDR1 reads SQVTM; CDR2 reads ANQGSEA. The CDR3 sequence is CSVAQFTGGLVAYEQYF. The DNA for the CDR3 is TGCAGCGTCGCCCAATTTACGGGGGGATTGGTAGCCTACGAGCAGTACTTC.

This clone occurred once. This rearrangement joins TRBV18 to TRBJ1-4; TRBD1 aligns across 10 bases. CDR1 and CDR2 (germline): KGHSH, LQKENI. With V trimmed by 3 bases and J by 5 bases, 9 bases remained unmatched. The length of the CDR3 is 17 residues. CDR3 protein: CASSPTGQGVGNEKLFF. CDR3 in DNA: TGTGCCAGCTCACCTACCGGACAGGGGGTGGGGAATGAAAAACTGTTTTTT.